These T cell receptor beta chains were read from a single sample in a study of technical replicates of blood from several donors. Some clones are missing from TCRdb's copy, which holds only in-frame ones; the method was immunoSEQ multiplex PCR. Of 50,000 to 80,000 clones in the sample, approximately 90% were seen once. Material for sequencing was PBMCs. The receptors here all came from a human donor in good health. Some clones in this sample may be carry-over from other donors' samples. CDR3s leave out the opening cysteine and the closing phenylalanine or tryptophan.

v_call	j_call	cdr3_aa
TRBV5-1	TRBJ2-1	ASRPRTGNNEQF
TRBV7-8	TRBJ2-6	ASSFGLIIASGANVLT
TRBV12-5	TRBJ2-3	ATIAGGQEDTQY
TRBV30	TRBJ1-2	AWLTGGSNYGYT
TRBV9	TRBJ2-5	ASSVVGTSGGIGETQY
TRBV7-8	TRBJ1-5	ASSARTGRNQPQH
TRBV7-6	TRBJ2-1	ASSLGANSYNEQF
TRBV10-3	TRBJ1-3	AISTTGDGDTIY
TRBV5-1	TRBJ2-2	ASSLEAGENTGELF
TRBV19	TRBJ2-1	ASTVGGGNEQF
TRBV5-6	TRBJ1-2	ASIPLGAQNYGYT
TRBV30	TRBJ2-1	AWDQGAPYNEQF
TRBV18	TRBJ1-6	ASSATQDNSPLH
TRBV7-9	TRBJ2-3	ASSWGQEDTQY